These 20 T cell receptor beta chains were sequenced from one sample in a study of blood T cells in healthy people across ages (dated by TCRdb to about 2015). Preparation of the library involved 5' RACE. Instrument on record: Illumina HiSeq 2500. A second PCR of roughly 6 to 11 cycles was performed with a sample-barcoded 5' primer and a J-beta primer mix. TCRdb itself trimmed the public reads at Q25 with fastp, ran MiXCR and retained productive beta chains. Rows with a matching CDR3 protein are joined into one entry that keeps the most common DNA and genes. For this sample there are 1.5 million to 2 million distinct CDR3 sequences; roughly 28% appear just once. The ten biggest clones cover about 7.7% of the sample. The sample taken for sequencing was blood. These TCRs come from a woman in her 30s in good health.

The V and J genes are TRBV27 and TRBJ2-7; D might be TRBD2 (5 bases). Trimming pared 6 bases from V and 5 bases from J, leaving 17 bases between. Germline V gives CDR1 MNHEY, CDR2 SMNVEV (reference sequence). This CDR3 has 14 amino acids. The DNA of the CDR3 is TGTGCCAGCAGAACACTAGGCAGAGTGGACGAGCAGTACTTC. Its translation is CASRTLGRVDEQYF.

The chain is built from TRBV10-3 and TRBJ2-5; weak D call: TRBD1 (5 bases). Germline V gene sequence: CDR1 ENHRY, CDR2 SYGVKD. The CDR3 extends over 14 amino acids. The ends were cut back, 4 bases at V and 5 bases at J, with 14 bases in the middle. CDR3 protein: CAISGSQGRETQYF. CDR3 in DNA: TGTGCCATCAGTGGGTCCCAGGGTCGGGAGACCCAGTACTTC.

This clonotype was observed a few times. The genes are TRBV20-1 and TRBJ2-7; TRBD2 matches 11 bases. The V segment lost 6 bases and the J segment 2 bases; nucleotides outside the gene matches: 6. CDR1 is DFQATT, CDR2 SNEGSKA, per germline (reference sequence). There are 14 residues in the CDR3. CDR3: CSAGGLADPYEQYF. CDR3 DNA sequence: TGCAGTGCGGGGGGACTAGCGGATCCCTACGAGCAGTACTTC.

The V gene is TRBV12-5, the J gene TRBJ2-1; TRBD1 matches at 9 bases. Germline V gene sequence: CDR1 LGHNT, CDR2 FRNRAP. V lost 4 bases, J lost 3 bases, and 4 bases stayed unmatched. The CDR3 has 15 amino acids. The CDR3 DNA reads as TGTGCTAGTGGTTCCAGACAGGGGGGCTACAATGAGCAGTTCTTC. Protein sequence: CASGSRQGGYNEQFF.

This clonotype was detected only a few times. This chain joins TRBV7-8 and TRBJ2-2; possibly TRBD1 for D (5 bases). CDR3 length equals 16 residues. Germline values: CDR1 SGHVS, CDR2 FQNEAQ. Trimming cost V 5 bases and J 4 bases, with 17 bases left between them. The CDR3 bases are TGTGCCAGCAGCCAAGACCGGACAAGGAGCACCGGGGAGCTGTTTTTT. The encoded protein is CASSQDRTRSTGELFF.

V gene TRBV30 combines with J gene TRBJ2-7, with D uncertain. Germline V gene data show CDR1 as GTSNPN and CDR2 as SVGIG (reference sequence). The CDR3 loop spans 12 amino acids. The V gene lost 2 bases and the J gene lost 4 bases, with 9 bases spanning the gap. The CDR3: CAWSSVGYEQYF. The CDR3 nucleotides are TGTGCCTGGAGTTCGGTGGGGTACGAGCAGTACTTC.

V is TRBV27 and J is TRBJ1-2, with 8 nucleotides matching TRBD1. Germline CDR1 and CDR2: MNHEY and SMNVEV (reference sequence). V lost 4 bases and J lost 7; bases outside the gene matches: 8. This CDR3 is built from 14 residues. This CDR3 reads CASSSNLQGGGYTF. The CDR3 DNA sequence: TGTGCCAGCAGTTCAAACCTACAGGGGGGTGGCTACACCTTC.

This clonotype was observed at least ten times. The chain uses TRBV7-6 and TRBJ2-5; D might be TRBD1 or TRBD2, each matching 6 bases. Germline V gene data show CDR1 as SGHVS and CDR2 as FNYEAQ. Deletions cut 6 bases from V and 5 bases from J, with 16 bases between. The CDR3 is 14 amino acids. The CDR3 sequence is CASSPRGGLETQYF. The CDR3 DNA reads TGTGCCAGCAGTCCAAGAGGGGGGCTCGAGACCCAGTACTTC.

This clonotype has ten or more counts. The chain joins TRBV25-1 to TRBJ1-2; weak D call: TRBD1 (5 bases). The V end was cut by 1 base, the J end by 4 bases, with 10 bases between. Per the germline V gene, CDR1 is MGHDK and CDR2 is SYGVNS. The length of the CDR3 is 14 residues. The CDR3 region is CASSESGDIYGYTF. DNA for the CDR3: TGTGCCAGCAGTGAATCGGGGGATATCTATGGCTACACCTTC.

This chain connects TRBV20-1 to TRBJ2-2; TRBD1 is a possible D gene (6 bases). This CDR3 has 14 amino acids. The V end was cut by 1 base, the J end by 3 bases, with 9 bases between. CDR1 DFQATT and CDR2 SNEGSKA come from the germline V gene (reference sequence). CDR3 region: CSARGGQDTGELFF. DNA of the CDR3: TGCAGTGCTAGAGGGGGGCAGGACACCGGGGAGCTGTTTTTT.

The CDR3 spells CASRSGTSGDNEQFF. In DNA form, the CDR3 reads TGTGCCAGCAGATCCGGGACTAGCGGAGACAATGAGCAGTTCTTC. The gene calls are TRBV12-3 or TRBV12-4 and TRBJ2-1, with 11 positions matching TRBD2. Unmatched junction bases numbered 6, after V lost 6 bases and J lost 5 bases. The CDR3 is 15 residues long.

This clonotype has just a few counts. This chain links TRBV11-2 with TRBJ1-6, with no clear D. V lost 4 bases and J 5 bases, leaving 12 bases between the germline ends. The CDR3 totals 15 residues. From germline, CDR1 is SGHAT and CDR2 FQNNGV. The CDR3 bases are TGTGCCAGCAGCTCGGGGAGACGGAATAATTCACCCCTCCACTTT. It translates to CASSSGRRNNSPLHF. The whole variable domain, remainder taken from reference TRBV11-2 and TRBJ1-6, is EAGVAQSPRYKIIEKRQSVAFWCNPISGHATLYWYQQILGQGPKLLIQFQNNGVVDDSQLPKDRFSAERLKGVDSTLKIQPAKLEDSAVYLCASSSGRRNNSPLHFGNGTRLTVT.

This rearrangement joins TRBV7-3 to TRBJ2-3; D not certain. The CDR3 consists of 13 residues. V was cut by 5 bases and J by 6 bases, with 12 bases left in between. Germline assignment: CDR1 SGHTA and CDR2 FQGTGA. This chain's CDR3 is CASSAGAVDTQYF. The CDR3 bases are TGTGCCAGCAGCGCAGGAGCAGTCGATACGCAGTATTTT.

This sequence joins TRBV3-1 and TRBJ2-5; D possibly corresponds to TRBD2 (6 bases). V gave up 3 bases and J gave up 9 bases, with 14 bases separating them. The CDR3 spans 13 residues. Per germline, CDR1 LGHDT and CDR2 YNNKEL (reference sequence). DNA of the CDR3: TGTGCCAGCAGCCACGGGGGAGATAGGGCCCAGTACTTC. This encodes CASSHGGDRAQYF.

The rearrangement uses TRBV9 and TRBJ1-6; maybe TRBD1 (5 bases). Germline assignment: CDR1 SGDLS and CDR2 YYNGEE. The CDR3 spans 14 residues. V was clipped by 3 bases and J by 9 bases, with 13 bases between them. CDR3 sequence: CASSAGMGGSPLHF. CDR3 DNA sequence: TGTGCCAGCAGCGCCGGGATGGGGGGTTCACCCCTCCACTTT.

The chain uses TRBV12-3 or TRBV12-4 and TRBJ1-2; 10 bases are shared with TRBD1. This CDR3 comprises 14 residues. J lost 4 bases, V lost 6 bases, and 5 bases had no gene match. In nucleotides, the CDR3 is TGTGCCAGCAGCCAGGACAGGGGGATCTATGGCTACACCTTC. Translated, it gives CASSQDRGIYGYTF.

This clonotype was seen many times. The rearrangement links TRBV7-9 to TRBJ2-3, with 7 nucleotides matching TRBD2. The V segment lost 6 bases and the J segment 3 bases; nucleotides outside the gene matches: 6. CDR3 size: 14 residues. Germline loops: CDR1 SEHNR, CDR2 FQNEAQ (reference sequence). The CDR3 is CASRRGNPTDTQYF. The CDR3 nucleotides are TGTGCCAGCAGGCGGGGGAACCCGACAGATACGCAGTATTTT. Together with reference TRBV7-9 and TRBJ2-3, the CDR3 gives the full variable domain: DTGVSQNPRHKITKRGQNVTFRCDPISEHNRLYWYRQTLGQGPEFLTYFQNEAQLEKSRLLSDRFSAERPKGSFSTLEIQRTEQGDSAMYLCASRRGNPTDTQYFGPGTRLTVL.

This clonotype was counted at least ten times. The chain uses TRBV12-3 or TRBV12-4 and TRBJ2-7; D gene unclear. V was clipped by 0 bases and J by 6 bases, with 6 bases between them. This CDR3 contains 12 residues. CDR3 protein: CASSLASGEQYF. In DNA form, the CDR3 reads TGTGCCAGCAGTTTAGCGTCTGGCGAGCAGTACTTC.

Notes on this clonotype: A junction end diverges from the germline sequence, so it may reflect a read error. V and J are TRBV11-2 and TRBJ1-4, with D unresolved. CDR1 is SGHAT, CDR2 FQNNGV, per germline. CDR3 length: 16 residues. The chain's CDR3 is CASSLGSGNLWEKRFF. The CDR3 DNA follows: TGTGCCAGCAGCTTAGGGTCCGGCAACCTGTGGGAAAAACGGTTTTTT.

The rearrangement joins TRBV20-1 to TRBJ2-3; D unresolved. The ends were cut back, 0 bases at V and 6 bases at J, with 10 bases in the middle. The CDR3 contains 13 residues. Germline lookup yields CDR1 DFQATT and CDR2 SNEGSKA (reference sequence). CDR3 nucleotide sequence: TGCAGTGCTAGAGAGGGGTTTCCGGATACGCAGTATTTT. It translates to CSAREGFPDTQYF.